This T cell receptor (beta chain) was identified in a study of shared clonotypes between healthy human individuals. The data were produced by immunoSEQ multiplex PCR, yet TCRdb's version contains in-frame clones alone and is incomplete. The table lists around 550,000 clones, around 95% of them singletons. CD45RO-negative CD8 cells positively selected for CCR7 made up the naive population, which excluded terminally differentiated effector memory CD45RA+ cells. Trimming left V 7 bases short and J 0 bases short, with 6 bases between. Germline V lookup: CDR1 MDHEN, CDR2 SYDVKM. The length of the CDR3 is 12 residues.

The chain is built from TRBV28 and TRBJ1-2; D call uncertain. The sequencing input was naive CD8+ T cells sorted from blood. This sequence was found in a woman in her twenties or thirties in good health. For the CDR3, the DNA is TGTGCCAGCACTACAGCTAACTATGGCTACACCTTC. This sequence encodes CASTTANYGYTF.